These 21 T cell receptor beta chains originate from one sample sequenced in a study of cytomegalovirus exposure and HLA in healthy donors. The PCR contained 60 Vbeta and 13 Jbeta primers. Sequencing used immunoSEQ multiplex PCR; TCRdb keeps in-frame clones, though not all of them. The profile shows some 150,000 clones, 80% of them singletons. Source material: PBMCs. The receptor set was obtained from a woman in her thirties or forties in good health and CMV-seropositive.

Only a few counts were recorded for this clone. The rearrangement joins TRBV30 to TRBJ2-7; 10 bases align to TRBD1. The CDR3 is 14 residues long. Trimming removed 6 bases from V and 4 bases from J; junction bases left unmatched: 9. Germline V lookup: CDR1 GTSNPN, CDR2 SVGIG (reference sequence). In DNA form, the CDR3 reads TGTGCCTGCGCTCGGACAGGGGGGGCTTACGAGCAGTACTTC. Translated, it gives CACARTGGAYEQYF.

The chain has TRBV7-3 and TRBJ2-2, with 7 bases identical to TRBD1. CDR3 size: 15 residues. V trimming: 3 bases; J trimming: 4 bases; junction bases outside the gene matches: 5. Germline CDR1 and CDR2: SGHTA and FQGTGA. The CDR3 spells CASSFGQAGTGELFF. The CDR3 DNA follows: TGTGCCAGCAGCTTCGGACAGGCAGGCACCGGGGAGCTGTTTTTT. The entire variable domain, with the rest obtained from reference TRBV7-3 and TRBJ2-2, is as follows: GAGVSQTPSNKVTEKGKYVELRCDPISGHTALYWYRQSLGQGPEFLIYFQGTGAADDSGLPNDRFFAVRPEGSVSTLKIQRTERGDSAVYLCASSFGQAGTGELFFGEGSRLTVL.

This chain connects TRBV19 to TRBJ1-5; 7 bases line up with TRBD1. Per the germline V gene, CDR1 is LNHDA and CDR2 is SQIVND (reference sequence). The CDR3 totals 16 residues. V shed 1 base, J shed 1 base, and the junction held 4 bases outside the gene matches. The CDR3 DNA sequence: TGTGCCAGTAGTATAGGGACAGGCCGAAGCAATCAGCCCCAGCATTTT. This encodes CASSIGTGRSNQPQHF.

This clone was recorded a few times. The V and J genes are TRBV27 and TRBJ1-2; D perhaps matches TRBD1 (5 bases). The CDR3 sequence is 13 residues long. The V end was cut by 3 bases, the J end by 8 bases, with 13 bases between. Germline CDR1 and CDR2: MNHEY and SMNVEV (reference sequence). CDR3 in DNA: TGTGCCAGCAGTTTTTGGTCGGGGGAGGGCTACACCTTC. Its protein product is CASSFWSGEGYTF.

The count of this clone is one. V and J are TRBV7-2 and TRBJ2-3, with 13 bases aligning to TRBD2. Germline assignment: CDR1 SGHTA and CDR2 FQGNSA. The CDR3 is made up of 16 amino acids. V lost 3 bases and J lost 6; bases outside the gene matches: 6. CDR3 residues: CASSFPGLAGPDTQYF. In DNA, the CDR3 is TGTGCCAGCAGCTTCCCGGGACTAGCGGGACCCGATACGCAGTATTTT.

This chain links TRBV27 with TRBJ1-2, with 7 bases identical to TRBD1. The CDR3 runs 18 residues. Germline lookup yields CDR1 MNHEY and CDR2 SMNVEV (reference sequence). The V and J ends lost 2 bases and 4 bases, in that order; junction bases with no gene match: 16. Here the CDR3 DNA reads TGTGCCAGCAGTTTAGTCCCTCCTCCCCGACAGGGAGGCTATGGCTACACCTTC. Protein: CASSLVPPPRQGGYGYTF.

DNA for the CDR3: TGTGCCAGCAGCTCCCAGCGGGACACAGATACGCAGTATTTT. Protein sequence: CASSSQRDTDTQYF. This chain connects TRBV7-9 to TRBJ2-3, with 7 bases matching TRBD2. The germline gives CDR1 SEHNR, CDR2 FQNEAQ (reference sequence). The CDR3 spans 14 residues. The V and J ends lost 4 bases and 2 bases, in that order; junction bases with no gene match: 3.

The chain joins TRBV5-1 to TRBJ2-7, with 8 bases lining up with TRBD2. The germline V gene has CDR1 SGHRS and CDR2 YFSETQ. The J segment lost 1 base and the V segment lost 4 bases, leaving 7 bases of the junction unmatched. This CDR3 has 15 residues. CDR3 nucleotides: TGCGCCAGCAGCCCGGGAGGGGAGGGTTCCTACGAGCAGTACTTC. This gives the protein CASSPGGEGSYEQYF.

The chain has TRBV19 and TRBJ2-1; tentatively, D is TRBD2 (7 bases). The ends were cut back, 1 base at V and 4 bases at J, with 14 bases in the middle. The CDR3 runs to 16 residues. The V gene's germline CDR1 is LNHDA and CDR2 SQIVND (reference sequence). The CDR3 DNA follows: TGTGCCAGTAGTATAGTTATGGGAGGGGGGTACAATGAGCAGTTCTTC. Its translation is CASSIVMGGGYNEQFF.

This chain connects TRBV5-1 to TRBJ2-7, with D maybe TRBD2 (5 bases). The CDR3 is 12 residues long. CDR1 and CDR2 from the germline V gene are SGHRS and YFSETQ. Deletions cut 3 bases from V and 3 bases from J, with 7 bases between. CDR3 in DNA: TGCGCCAGCAGCTCGGGGTTCTACGAGCAGTACTTC. Translating it yields CASSSGFYEQYF.

V gene TRBV2 combines with J gene TRBJ2-2; 7 bases are a match to TRBD2. This CDR3 comprises 15 residues. V lost 3 bases to trimming and J lost 5 bases; unmatched junction nucleotides: 6. CDR1 is SNHLY and CDR2 is FYNNEI in the germline V gene. The CDR3 protein is CASSDPRESTGELFF. The CDR3 DNA sequence: TGTGCCAGCAGTGATCCGCGGGAGTCGACCGGGGAGCTGTTTTTT.

The rearrangement joins TRBV28 to TRBJ2-2; 8 bases fit TRBD1. Germline assignment: CDR1 MDHEN and CDR2 SYDVKM. The CDR3 sequence is 16 residues long. V gave up 4 bases and J gave up 7 bases; unmatched junction bases: 11. CDR3 in DNA: TGTGCCAGCAGTTCTCCTCCGACAGGGGCAGGCGGGGAGCTGTTTTTT. As protein: CASSSPPTGAGGELFF. The full variable domain, rest sourced from reference TRBV28 and TRBJ2-2, is DVKVTQSSRYLVKRTGEKVFLECVQDMDHENMFWYRQDPGLGLRLIYFSYDVKMKEKGDIPEGYSVSREKKERFSLILESASTNQTSMYLCASSSPPTGAGGELFFGEGSRLTVL.

The chain joins TRBV27 to TRBJ2-1; 9 bases align to TRBD2. The V gene end was trimmed by 5 bases and the J gene end by 7 bases; junction bases not matched to a gene: 6. The germline V gene has CDR1 MNHEY and CDR2 SMNVEV (reference sequence). This CDR3 spans 14 amino acids. CDR3 bases: TGTGCCAGCAGTCTTAGCGGGAGTAGAAATGAGCAGTTCTTC. Its translation is CASSLSGSRNEQFF.

The J gene is TRBJ1-1, the V gene TRBV19; D gene uncertain. The V gene's germline CDR1 is LNHDA and CDR2 SQIVND (reference sequence). The ends were cut back, 6 bases at V and 7 bases at J, with 9 bases in the middle. This CDR3 spans 11 amino acids. This CDR3 reads CASRRVDEAFF. CDR3 bases: TGTGCCAGTAGGCGGGTGGATGAAGCTTTCTTT.

A few counts support this clone. The V gene is TRBV7-9, the J gene TRBJ1-2, with D tentatively TRBD1 (6 bases). CDR3 size: 13 residues. Germline V gene lookup returns CDR1 SEHNR and CDR2 FQNEAQ (reference sequence). V lost 0 bases and J 8 bases, leaving 10 bases between the germline ends. In DNA form, the CDR3 reads TGTGCCAGCAGCTTAGCGGCAGGGGACGGCTACACCTTC. It codes for CASSLAAGDGYTF.

The chain recombines TRBV4-2 with TRBJ2-7, with TRBD1 identical over 10 bases. The CDR3 spans 14 residues. V was clipped by 3 bases and J by 3 bases; unmatched bases: 2. Germline values: CDR1 LGHNA, CDR2 YNFKEQ. The CDR3 coding sequence is TGTGCCAGCAGCCAGGACAGGGGGGACTACGAGCAGTACTTC. Amino acid sequence: CASSQDRGDYEQYF.

This clone was picked up a small number of times. V is TRBV19 and J is TRBJ1-4; D uncertain. Germline CDR1 is LNHDA and CDR2 is SQIVND (reference sequence). The CDR3 spans 15 residues. Trimming shortened V by 1 base and J by 8 bases, and 14 bases separated the two germline ends. The CDR3 coding sequence is TGTGCCAGTAGTATAGTCCCCGTTAGAGGGGAAAAACTGTTTTTT. Its protein is CASSIVPVRGEKLFF. Using reference TRBV19 and TRBJ1-4 for the parts outside the CDR3, the full variable domain is DGGITQSPKYLFRKEGQNVTLSCEQNLNHDAMYWYRQDPGQGLRLIYYSQIVNDFQKGDIAEGYSVSREKKESFPLTVTSAQKNPTAFYLCASSIVPVRGEKLFFGSGTQLSVL.

The V and J genes are TRBV28 and TRBJ1-4, with 9 bases that match TRBD1. J gave up 8 bases and V 6 bases, and 10 bases lay outside the gene matches. The CDR3 spans 15 residues. Germline values: CDR1 MDHEN, CDR2 SYDVKM. The CDR3 region is CASSGGGQGREKLFF. CDR3 DNA: TGTGCCAGCAGCGGGGGGGGACAGGGAAGGGAAAAACTGTTTTTT. Filled out from reference TRBV28 and TRBJ1-4, the complete variable domain reads DVKVTQSSRYLVKRTGEKVFLECVQDMDHENMFWYRQDPGLGLRLIYFSYDVKMKEKGDIPEGYSVSREKKERFSLILESASTNQTSMYLCASSGGGQGREKLFFGSGTQLSVL.

The rearrangement links TRBV11-1 to TRBJ2-1; 12 bases align to TRBD1. The CDR3 has 15 amino acids. Unmatched junction bases numbered 5, after V lost 5 bases and J lost 6 bases. Germline values: CDR1 SGHAT, CDR2 FQDESV (reference sequence). The CDR3 is CASSRGQGAVNEQFF. As DNA, the CDR3 is TGTGCCAGCAGCCGGGGACAGGGGGCGGTCAATGAGCAGTTCTTC.

This chain joins TRBV28 and TRBJ1-1; no firm D call. Germline V gives CDR1 MDHEN, CDR2 SYDVKM. The CDR3 totals 14 residues. The germline V and J ends were trimmed by 7 bases and 0 bases, with 12 bases remaining between them. The CDR3 is CASKFYRMNTEAFF. The DNA for the CDR3 is TGTGCCAGCAAGTTCTACAGAATGAACACTGAAGCTTTCTTT.

The chain recombines TRBV21-1 with TRBJ2-7; no DNA check was done on the table's D call, TRBD1. TRBV21-1 is recorded as a pseudogene. The CDR3 length is 14 residues. The CDR3 reads CASSPETGEYEQYF. Here the CDR3 DNA reads TGTGCCAGCAGCCCCGAGACAGGGGAGTACGAGCAGTACTTC.